This TCR beta chain was documented in a study of ipilimumab plus nivolumab after autologous stem cell transplantation. The protocol was immunoSEQ multiplex PCR, while the TCRdb copy is restricted to in-frame clones and leaves out a portion. The sample has about 16,000 clones, over 75% seen once; the top ten hold approximately 19%. The CDR3 runs 17 residues. CDR1 is LNHNV and CDR2 is YYDKDF in the germline V gene (reference sequence). With 1 base removed from V and 0 bases from J, the gap between germline ends came to 13 bases. Remarks on this clone: Its cognate antigen is unknown.

Study results and caveats: The authors say TCR, Treg and microbiome findings warrant further study.

This sequence originates from a male donor with diffuse large B-cell lymphoma. This sample comprised PBMCs, obtained in a trial of ipilimumab plus nivolumab as post-transplant consolidation. The chain recombines TRBV15 with TRBJ2-1; D not certain. The DNA of the CDR3 is TGTGCCACCAGCAGAGTCCGGGCGGCAACCTCCTACAATGAGCAGTTCTTC. It yields the protein CATSRVRAATSYNEQFF.